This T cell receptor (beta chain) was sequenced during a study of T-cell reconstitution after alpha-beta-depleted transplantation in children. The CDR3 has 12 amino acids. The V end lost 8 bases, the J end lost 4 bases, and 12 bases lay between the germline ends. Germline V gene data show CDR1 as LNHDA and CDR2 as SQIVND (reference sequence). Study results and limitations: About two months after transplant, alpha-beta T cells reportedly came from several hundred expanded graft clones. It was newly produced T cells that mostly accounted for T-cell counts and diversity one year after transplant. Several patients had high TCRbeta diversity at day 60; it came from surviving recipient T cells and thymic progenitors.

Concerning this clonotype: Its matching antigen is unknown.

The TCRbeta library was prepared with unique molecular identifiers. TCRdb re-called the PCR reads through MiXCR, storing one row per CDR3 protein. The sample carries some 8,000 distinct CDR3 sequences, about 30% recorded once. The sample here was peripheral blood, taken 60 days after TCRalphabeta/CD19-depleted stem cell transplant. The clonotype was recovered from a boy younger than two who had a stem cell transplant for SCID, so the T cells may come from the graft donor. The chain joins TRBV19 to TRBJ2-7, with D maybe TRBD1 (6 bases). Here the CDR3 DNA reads TGTGCCAGTTCACAGGGACCATACGAGCAGTACTTC. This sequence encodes CASSQGPYEQYF.